This is a list of T cell receptor beta chains from one sample in a study of vaccination and CD4 T cells after COVID-19. No antigen has been identified for these receptors. TCRdb analysed the PCR reads with MiXCR anew, one entry per CDR3 protein. The data show about 16,000 distinct CDR3 sequences, around half seen once. The sequencing used CD4+ T cells from blood, cultured in vitro, collected before SARS-CoV-2 vaccination. The source of these receptors is a human donor who had recovered from COVID-19. CDR3s include the opening cysteine and the closing phenylalanine or tryptophan. D genes are given only for firm matches. Some rows have no size entry. The others give once, few or many, or a class for an expanded clone.

TRBJ2-3,TRBD2,TRBV5-4,-,CASSREGPTDTQYF,TGTGCCAGCAGCCGGGAGGGTCCCACAGATACGCAGTATTTT
TRBJ2-7,-,TRBV7-2,-,CASKPIGGSGSYEQYF,TGTGCCAGCAAACCGATTGGGGGTAGCGGCTCCTACGAGCAGTACTTC
TRBJ2-1,-,TRBV19,-,CASSILVNGAGEQFF,TGTGCCAGTAGTATTTTGGTAAACGGGGCAGGGGAGCAGTTCTTC
TRBJ1-5,TRBD1,TRBV12-3/TRBV12-4,-,CASSSSRGEGQPQHF,TGTGCCAGCAGTTCAAGCAGGGGGGAGGGTCAGCCCCAGCATTTT
TRBJ1-1,-,TRBV20-1,-,CSARVRGERMNTEAFF,TGCAGTGCTAGAGTTAGGGGGGAAAGGATGAACACTGAAGCTTTCTTT
TRBJ2-7,TRBD2,TRBV6-2/TRBV6-3,few,CASTRLADSYEQYF,TGTGCCAGCACCCGACTAGCGGATTCCTACGAGCAGTACTTC
TRBJ1-2,-,TRBV7-2,-,CASSLPLTRDSQIYGYTF,TGTGCCAGCAGCTTGCCTCTGACCCGAGACAGCCAAATCTATGGCTACACCTTC
TRBJ2-2,TRBD1,TRBV19,-,CASSISPTGVLGELFF,TGTGCCAGTAGTATATCCCCGACAGGGGTACTCGGGGAGCTGTTTTTT
TRBJ2-7,TRBD2,TRBV7-8,-,CASSSIAGGSSEQYF,TGTGCCAGCAGCTCCATAGCGGGAGGTTCCTCCGAGCAGTACTTC
TRBJ1-1,-,TRBV6-1,few,CASRGSVNTEAFF,TGTGCCAGCAGGGGATCAGTGAACACTGAAGCTTTCTTT
TRBJ1-6,-,TRBV7-3,few,CASSLKPNSPLHF,TGTGCCAGCAGCTTAAAGCCTAATTCACCCCTCCACTTT
TRBJ1-4,-,TRBV7-7,-,CASSSPGEKLFF,TGTGCCAGCAGCTCCCCGGGAGAAAAACTGTTTTTT
TRBJ2-1,-,TRBV20-1,-,CSASGAASSYNEQFF,TGCAGTGCTAGCGGAGCGGCAAGCTCCTACAATGAGCAGTTCTTC
TRBJ1-5,TRBD1,TRBV28,-,CASSRSPDRGWGSNQPQHF,TGTGCCAGCAGTCGATCCCCGGACAGGGGGTGGGGTAGCAATCAGCCCCAGCATTTT
TRBJ1-1,-,TRBV9,-,CASSIGPNTEAFF,TGTGCCAGCAGCATCGGACCGAACACTGAAGCTTTCTTT
TRBJ2-1,-,TRBV6-1,-,CASSEWGNNEQFF,TGTGCCAGCAGTGAATGGGGGAACAATGAGCAGTTCTTC
TRBJ2-5,TRBD2,TRBV4-2,-,CASSQGLAGGQETQYF,TGTGCCAGCAGCCAAGGGCTAGCGGGGGGGCAAGAGACCCAGTACTTC
TRBJ1-2,-,TRBV29-1,-,CSVAGSNYGYTF,TGCAGCGTTGCCGGCAGTAACTATGGCTACACCTTC
TRBJ2-3,-,TRBV24-1,-,CATSDDRTGGTDTQYF,TGTGCCACCAGTGACGACCGGACAGGAGGGACAGATACGCAGTATTTT
TRBJ2-7,TRBD1,TRBV20-1,-,CSARPGQGSYEQYF,TGCAGTGCTAGACCGGGACAGGGCTCCTACGAGCAGTACTTC
TRBJ1-5,-,TRBV5-8,-,CASSSAGHSNQPQHF,TGTGCCAGCAGCTCCGCGGGCCATAGCAATCAGCCCCAGCATTTT
TRBJ1-1,TRBD1,TRBV11-3,-,CASSPHRGTEAFF,TGTGCCAGCAGCCCCCACAGGGGGACTGAAGCTTTCTTT
TRBJ2-5,-,TRBV20-1,-,CSARDPIQETQYF,TGCAGTGCTAGAGATCCCATCCAAGAGACCCAGTACTTC
TRBJ2-3,TRBD2,TRBV6-2/TRBV6-3,-,CASKFGGNTDTQYF,TGTGCCAGCAAGTTCGGGGGGAACACAGATACGCAGTATTTT
TRBJ2-4,TRBD2,TRBV20-1,-,CSARSFSTSGRWDIQYF,TGCAGTGCTCGTTCCTTCTCGACTAGCGGGAGATGGGACATTCAGTACTTC
TRBJ1-6,-,TRBV20-1,-,CSARPPSDGYNSPLHF,TGCAGTGCTAGACCCCCCTCAGACGGCTATAATTCACCCCTCCACTTT
TRBJ2-5,-,TRBV19,-,CASSTGIGETQYF,TGTGCCAGTAGTACAGGGATTGGGGAGACCCAGTACTTC
TRBJ1-1,-,TRBV24-1,few,CATSGGQPSGTEAFF,TGTGCCACCAGTGGAGGACAACCCAGCGGCACTGAAGCTTTCTTT
TRBJ1-5,-,TRBV7-6,-,CASSLGTDRHTQHF,TGTGCCAGCAGCTTAGGGACAGATCGGCATACGCAGCATTTT
TRBJ1-2,-,TRBV5-4,-,CASGPVDLRGYGYTF,TGTGCCAGCGGACCAGTCGACCTACGCGGCTATGGCTACACCTTC
TRBJ2-5,TRBD2,TRBV24-1,-,CATSDFGRADPTVLAGRGETQYF,TGTGCCACCAGTGATTTTGGTAGGGCTGACCCCACAGTTTTAGCGGGAAGGGGAGAGACCCAGTACTTC
TRBJ1-1,TRBD1,TRBV20-1,few,CSAGDRGTMNTEAFF,TGCAGTGCTGGGGACAGGGGGACTATGAACACTGAAGCTTTCTTT
TRBJ1-2,-,TRBV27,few,CASSPSRAYGYTF,TGTGCCAGCAGCCCGTCCAGGGCCTATGGCTACACCTTC
TRBJ2-1,-,TRBV19,once,CASTPRSYNEQFF,TGTGCCAGTACCCCTCGCTCCTACAATGAGCAGTTCTTC
TRBJ2-2,-,TRBV6-2/TRBV6-3,-,CASSLRVSAGELFF,TGTGCCAGCAGTTTGCGGGTCTCAGCCGGGGAGCTGTTTTTT
TRBJ1-2,-,TRBV20-1,-,CSAASDSNYGYTF,TGCAGTGCTGCGAGCGACAGTAACTATGGCTACACCTTC
TRBJ1-6,-,TRBV19,once,CASSTGSRTGSPLHF,TGTGCCAGTAGTACGGGGTCGAGGACGGGTTCACCCCTCCACTTT
TRBJ2-1,-,TRBV9,-,CASSARGEQFF,TGTGCCAGCAGCGCGAGGGGTGAGCAGTTCTTC
TRBJ2-3,TRBD2,TRBV28,once,CASAGTSGRAGTDTQYF,TGTGCCAGCGCCGGGACTAGCGGGAGGGCCGGGACAGATACGCAGTATTTT
TRBJ2-5,TRBD2,TRBV7-2,few,CASSSQSLAGGTIGTQYF,TGTGCCAGCAGTTCGCAGAGTCTAGCGGGGGGGACCATTGGGACCCAGTACTTC
TRBJ1-2,TRBD1,TRBV4-2,once,CASSKDRGLRNYGYTF,TGTGCCAGCAGCAAAGACAGGGGGCTTAGGAACTATGGCTACACCTTC
TRBJ1-1,TRBD1,TRBV6-5,-,CASSYSQGYTEAFF,TGTGCCAGCAGTTACTCACAGGGGTACACTGAAGCTTTCTTT
TRBJ1-6,-,TRBV5-5,-,CASSPLSGGHHVDSPLHF,TGTGCCAGCAGCCCTCTCTCGGGCGGCCATCATGTTGATTCACCCCTCCACTTT
TRBJ1-2,-,TRBV7-9,-,CASSGLERWDGYTF,TGTGCCAGCAGCGGCTTAGAAAGGTGGGATGGCTACACCTTC